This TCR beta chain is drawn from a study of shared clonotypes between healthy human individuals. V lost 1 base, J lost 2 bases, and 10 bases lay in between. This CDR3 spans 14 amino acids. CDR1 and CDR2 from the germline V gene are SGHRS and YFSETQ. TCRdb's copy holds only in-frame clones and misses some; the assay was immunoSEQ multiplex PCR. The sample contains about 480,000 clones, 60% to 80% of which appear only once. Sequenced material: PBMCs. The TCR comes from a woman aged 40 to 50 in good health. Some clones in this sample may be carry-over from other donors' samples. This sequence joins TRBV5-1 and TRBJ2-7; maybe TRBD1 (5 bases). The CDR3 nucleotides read TGCGCCAGCAGCTTGTTGGGGCAGGCCTACGAGCAGTACTTC. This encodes CASSLLGQAYEQYF.